This T cell receptor beta chain is drawn from a study of T-cell reconstitution after alpha-beta-depleted transplantation in children. Note on this clonotype: Its antigen is as yet unknown.

The CDR3 contains 15 residues. V shed 3 bases, J shed 8 bases, and the junction held 6 bases outside the gene matches. Germline-derived CDR1 and CDR2 are DFQATT and SNEGSKA (reference sequence). The library targeted TCRbeta and was prepared with unique molecular identifiers. TCRdb redid the calling of the PCR reads with MiXCR, one entry per CDR3 protein. The sample contains around 580,000 distinct CDR3 sequences, 25% to 30% of which appear only once. Whole-study results and caveats: T-cell counts and diversity at one year post-transplant came mainly from newly produced T cells. Some patients' high day-60 TCRbeta diversity was traced to surviving recipient T cells and thymic progenitors. Where alpha-beta T cells came from about two months after transplant was reportedly several hundred expanded graft clones.

The receptor comes from a boy in the first two years of life with Wiskott-Aldrich syndrome, due to receive a stem cell transplant. Sequenced material: PBMCs, taken before TCRalphabeta/CD19-depleted stem cell transplant. This chain links TRBV20-1 with TRBJ2-1; 14 bases agree with TRBD2. CDR3: CSARDGTSGSYEQFF. The CDR3 DNA follows: TGCAGTGCTAGGGATGGGACTAGCGGGAGCTATGAGCAGTTCTTC.